This TCR beta chain was identified in a study of T cells after yellow fever vaccination. Study-level background: Some fractions had low cell numbers, and these were prepared with SMART-Seq v4 Ultra Low Input. Findings and limits, study-wide: Reappearing after the booster were most of the clones from primary vaccination (approximately 96% CD4, 88% CD8).

This CDR3 has 14 amino acids. Trimming at V came to 0 bases and at J to 5 bases, leaving 1 base not matched to a gene. A process of 5'RACE template switching, which added a universal primer site and UMIs, was used to make TCR cDNA. MiXCR was run by TCRdb on the 5' RACE reads, yielding one entry per CDR3 protein. The sample lists hundreds of thousands of distinct CDR3 sequences, 12% occurring once. With respect to this clonotype: Its antigen is still unknown.

The sequences come from PBMCs, collected on the day of the yellow fever booster vaccination. The TCR comes from a man between 25 and 39 years old who received the YFV17D yellow fever vaccine. V and J are TRBV12-3 or TRBV12-4 and TRBJ2-3; 8 bases align to TRBD2. CDR3 DNA sequence: TGTGCCAGCAGTTTAGCTAGCGGGATAGATACGCAGTATTTT. It encodes CASSLASGIDTQYF.